The clone carrying this T cell receptor beta chain appeared many times. The data were obtained in a study of blood T cell repertoires in COVID-19. Study information: T cells, B-cell-depleted T cells, or PBMCs supplied cDNA or gDNA.

Sequencing used immunoSEQ multiplex PCR; TCRdb keeps in-frame clones, though not all of them. In the table there are 300,000 or so clones, over 75% of which are singletons. V shed 2 bases, J shed 0 bases, and the junction held 5 bases outside the gene matches. The CDR3 sequence is 17 residues long. Germline CDR1 and CDR2: SGHVS and FQNEAQ. This chain joins TRBV7-8 and TRBJ1-2; the match to TRBD1 covers 11 bases. This receptor was identified in a young woman who had recovered from COVID-19. The sequenced material came from PBMCs or T cells enriched from blood (not recorded which). Written as DNA, the CDR3 is TGTGCCAGCAGCTTAAGGGACAGGGGGGAAGCTAACTATGGCTACACCTTC. It is translated as CASSLRDRGEANYGYTF.